The rows below give T cell receptor beta chains drawn from one sample of a study of cytomegalovirus exposure and HLA in healthy donors. The method was immunoSEQ multiplex PCR; TCRdb's version includes in-frame clones alone and lacks a portion of them. The sample has about 130,000 clones, about 74% seen once. Sequenced sample: PBMCs. Every receptor here comes from a man aged 18 to 35 in good health and CMV-seropositive. CDR3s include the opening cysteine and the closing phenylalanine or tryptophan. The size entry is marked missing in some rows and otherwise reads once, few, many or a size class.

abundance: .; v_gene: TRBV30; j_gene: TRBJ1-5; CDR3aa: CAWNEGQGRNQPQHF
abundance: .; v_gene: TRBV28; j_gene: TRBJ1-5; CDR3aa: CASSLGQGNQPQHF
abundance: .; v_gene: TRBV11-2; j_gene: TRBJ2-1; CDR3aa: CASSLLGLAGYNEQFF
abundance: few; v_gene: TRBV28; j_gene: TRBJ2-4; CDR3aa: CASSSLAGPSGIQYF
abundance: .; v_gene: TRBV4-1; j_gene: TRBJ1-5; CDR3aa: CASSQDRGNWGSPQHF
abundance: .; v_gene: TRBV6-1; j_gene: TRBJ2-5; CDR3aa: CASSIGTLETQYF
abundance: .; v_gene: TRBV15; j_gene: TRBJ2-7; CDR3aa: CATSGGDTIGYEQYF
abundance: .; v_gene: TRBV7-2; j_gene: TRBJ2-5; CDR3aa: CASSLAASQGQETQYF
abundance: .; v_gene: TRBV4-3; j_gene: TRBJ2-7; CDR3aa: CASSRRAGGNIIYEQYF
abundance: .; v_gene: TRBV5-5; j_gene: TRBJ1-2; CDR3aa: CASSWTGFGYTF
abundance: .; v_gene: TRBV4-3; j_gene: TRBJ2-1; CDR3aa: CASSQGGNEQFF
abundance: .; v_gene: TRBV4-1; j_gene: TRBJ2-1; CDR3aa: CASSRDGQGWDNEQFF
abundance: .; v_gene: TRBV19; j_gene: TRBJ2-7; CDR3aa: CASSPVQSNSYEQYF
abundance: .; v_gene: TRBV6-4; j_gene: TRBJ2-2; CDR3aa: CASSDSGTGGLFF